These T cell receptor beta chains were read from a single sample in a study of T-cell memory formation after mild COVID-19. Via MiXCR, TCRdb re-called the 5' RACE reads, giving one row per CDR3 protein. The table records around 440,000 distinct CDR3 sequences, roughly 18% of them present only once. Sequencing was performed on PBMCs or a T cell subset sorted from them (not recorded which). These receptors originate from an adult woman who had mild COVID-19 (a few samples of this study predate the infection). Cell type and time point are not known. CDR3s include the opening cysteine and the closing phenylalanine or tryptophan. Each record gives: V gene, J gene, D gene, clone size, CDR3 protein, CDR3 DNA. A D gene is named only where the DNA matches it firmly. Rows give clone size only sometimes, using once, few, many, or a class for an expanded clone.

V gene: TRBV7-3; J gene: TRBJ1-2; D gene: TRBD1; clone size: -; CDR3 protein: CASSPGTGLYGYTF; CDR3 DNA: TGTGCCAGCAGCCCCGGGACAGGGCTCTATGGCTACACCTTC
V gene: TRBV29-1; J gene: TRBJ2-5; D gene: TRBD2; clone size: many; CDR3 protein: CSVNSGLAGGYGETQYF; CDR3 DNA: TGCAGCGTTAACTCAGGACTAGCGGGGGGATATGGGGAGACCCAGTACTTC
V gene: TRBV19; J gene: TRBJ2-3; D gene: -; clone size: few; CDR3 protein: CASDPGGADTQYF; CDR3 DNA: TGTGCCAGCGACCCTGGAGGGGCAGATACGCAGTATTTT
V gene: TRBV7-9; J gene: TRBJ2-1; D gene: -; clone size: -; CDR3 protein: CASSYPSVGNEQFF; CDR3 DNA: TGTGCCAGCAGCTATCCCTCCGTAGGTAATGAGCAGTTCTTC
V gene: TRBV14; J gene: TRBJ1-1; D gene: -; clone size: many; CDR3 protein: CASSQLGRKAFF; CDR3 DNA: TGTGCCAGCAGCCAATTAGGTCGTAAAGCTTTCTTT
V gene: TRBV7-6; J gene: TRBJ2-3; D gene: -; clone size: -; CDR3 protein: CASSQEGQTSTDTQYF; CDR3 DNA: TGTGCCAGCAGTCAGGAGGGACAGACGAGCACAGATACGCAGTATTTT
V gene: TRBV6-5; J gene: TRBJ1-2; D gene: TRBD1; clone size: -; CDR3 protein: CASSGGGSYYGYTF; CDR3 DNA: TGTGCCAGCTCAGGGGGAGGGTCGTACTATGGCTACACCTTC
V gene: TRBV7-2; J gene: TRBJ2-4; D gene: -; clone size: -; CDR3 protein: CASSLHQELKNIQYF; CDR3 DNA: TGTGCCAGCAGCTTACACCAGGAACTCAAAAACATTCAGTACTTC
V gene: TRBV29-1; J gene: TRBJ2-2; D gene: TRBD1; clone size: -; CDR3 protein: CSVGPWGQGTGELFF; CDR3 DNA: TGCAGCGTTGGTCCCTGGGGACAGGGCACCGGGGAGCTGTTTTTT
V gene: TRBV6-2/TRBV6-3; J gene: TRBJ2-4; D gene: -; clone size: few; CDR3 protein: CASSYSREGDVENIQYF; CDR3 DNA: TGTGCCAGCAGTTACTCGAGAGAAGGGGACGTCGAAAACATTCAGTACTTC
V gene: TRBV29-1; J gene: TRBJ1-1; D gene: -; clone size: few; CDR3 protein: CSAAGRMNTEAFF; CDR3 DNA: TGCAGCGCGGCGGGGAGGATGAACACTGAAGCTTTCTTT
V gene: TRBV5-1; J gene: TRBJ1-1; D gene: -; clone size: -; CDR3 protein: CASSLDGANTEAFF; CDR3 DNA: TGCGCCAGCAGCTTGGACGGGGCGAACACTGAAGCTTTCTTT
V gene: TRBV5-5; J gene: TRBJ1-2; D gene: TRBD1; clone size: -; CDR3 protein: CASDTDRARGYTF; CDR3 DNA: TGTGCCAGCGATACGGACAGGGCGCGTGGCTACACCTTC
V gene: TRBV20-1; J gene: TRBJ2-1; D gene: -; clone size: -; CDR3 protein: CSARDFGEQFF; CDR3 DNA: TGCAGTGCTAGAGATTTCGGTGAGCAGTTCTTC
V gene: TRBV12-3/TRBV12-4; J gene: TRBJ2-3; D gene: TRBD2; clone size: few; CDR3 protein: CASSFYLAGVATDTQYF; CDR3 DNA: TGTGCCAGCAGTTTTTATCTAGCGGGAGTGGCCACAGATACGCAGTATTTT
V gene: TRBV6-5; J gene: TRBJ1-4; D gene: -; clone size: -; CDR3 protein: CASGERNQLEKLFF; CDR3 DNA: TGTGCCAGCGGGGAAAGGAACCAACTTGAAAAACTGTTTTTT
V gene: TRBV19; J gene: TRBJ1-6; D gene: TRBD1; clone size: few; CDR3 protein: CASSSDRDNSPLHF; CDR3 DNA: TGTGCCAGTAGTTCGGACAGGGATAATTCACCCCTCCACTTT
V gene: TRBV29-1; J gene: TRBJ1-1; D gene: -; clone size: -; CDR3 protein: CSVVMSLALNTEAFF; CDR3 DNA: TGCAGCGTTGTAATGTCATTGGCCTTGAACACTGAAGCTTTCTTT
V gene: TRBV20-1; J gene: TRBJ1-1; D gene: TRBD1; clone size: many; CDR3 protein: CSARDRQGATEAFF; CDR3 DNA: TGCAGTGCTAGAGATCGACAGGGGGCAACTGAAGCTTTCTTT
V gene: TRBV5-4; J gene: TRBJ1-2; D gene: -; clone size: -; CDR3 protein: CASSVRVHYGYTF; CDR3 DNA: TGTGCCAGCAGCGTCAGGGTACACTATGGCTACACCTTC
V gene: TRBV19; J gene: TRBJ2-7; D gene: -; clone size: -; CDR3 protein: CASGSVHASSYEQYF; CDR3 DNA: TGTGCCAGTGGCTCGGTGCACGCGAGCTCCTACGAGCAGTACTTC
V gene: TRBV20-1; J gene: TRBJ1-3; D gene: -; clone size: -; CDR3 protein: CSASDETDFNSGNTIYF; CDR3 DNA: TGCAGTGCTTCGGATGAGACAGACTTCAACTCTGGAAACACCATATATTTT
V gene: TRBV4-3; J gene: TRBJ2-3; D gene: -; clone size: -; CDR3 protein: CASSQDSGRGPKDTQYF; CDR3 DNA: TGCGCCAGCAGCCAAGATTCCGGCCGGGGCCCCAAAGATACGCAGTATTTT
V gene: TRBV15; J gene: TRBJ2-7; D gene: -; clone size: many; CDR3 protein: CATSRSLSYEQYF; CDR3 DNA: TGTGCCACCAGCAGATCACTCTCCTACGAGCAGTACTTC
V gene: TRBV12-3/TRBV12-4; J gene: TRBJ2-7; D gene: -; clone size: -; CDR3 protein: CASREGNRDEQYF; CDR3 DNA: TGTGCCAGCAGGGAGGGTAATCGTGACGAGCAGTACTTC
V gene: TRBV4-1; J gene: TRBJ2-3; D gene: TRBD1; clone size: few; CDR3 protein: CASSRSGTGGSTDTQYF; CDR3 DNA: TGCGCCAGCAGCCGGTCCGGGACAGGGGGAAGCACAGATACGCAGTATTTT
V gene: TRBV6-2/TRBV6-3; J gene: TRBJ2-5; D gene: TRBD2; clone size: -; CDR3 protein: CASSYAWGLALQTQYF; CDR3 DNA: TGTGCCAGCAGTTACGCTTGGGGACTAGCGTTGCAGACCCAGTACTTC
V gene: TRBV12-3/TRBV12-4; J gene: TRBJ1-5; D gene: -; clone size: -; CDR3 protein: CASSHTLGGLSNQPQHF; CDR3 DNA: TGTGCCAGCAGCCACACTTTAGGGGGATTGAGCAATCAGCCCCAGCATTTT
V gene: TRBV9; J gene: TRBJ2-2; D gene: -; clone size: -; CDR3 protein: CASRGVGHGDLSNTGELFF; CDR3 DNA: TGTGCCAGCAGGGGAGTAGGTCACGGGGACCTATCGAACACCGGGGAGCTGTTTTTT
V gene: TRBV6-1; J gene: TRBJ1-2; D gene: TRBD1; clone size: -; CDR3 protein: CASSRQGVYYGYTF; CDR3 DNA: TGTGCCAGCAGTAGACAGGGGGTCTATTATGGCTACACCTTC
V gene: TRBV7-8; J gene: TRBJ1-2; D gene: TRBD1; clone size: -; CDR3 protein: CASSLTGEFGYTF; CDR3 DNA: TGTGCCAGCAGCTTAACAGGGGAGTTTGGCTACACCTTC
V gene: TRBV12-3/TRBV12-4; J gene: TRBJ2-3; D gene: TRBD2; clone size: few; CDR3 protein: CASNPVWRGASTDTQYF; CDR3 DNA: TGTGCCAGCAACCCTGTTTGGCGGGGGGCTAGCACAGATACGCAGTATTTT
V gene: TRBV6-1; J gene: TRBJ1-6; D gene: -; clone size: -; CDR3 protein: CASSEGPFYNSPLHF; CDR3 DNA: TGTGCCAGCAGTGAAGGACCCTTCTATAATTCACCCCTCCACTTT
V gene: TRBV7-9; J gene: TRBJ1-5; D gene: -; clone size: -; CDR3 protein: CASSPPGGIGNQPQHF; CDR3 DNA: TGTGCCAGCAGCCCCCCCGGGGGGATTGGCAATCAGCCCCAGCATTTT
V gene: TRBV4-3; J gene: TRBJ2-7; D gene: TRBD1; clone size: -; CDR3 protein: CASSPPGGNEQYF; CDR3 DNA: TGCGCCAGCAGCCCTCCAGGGGGCAACGAGCAGTACTTC
V gene: TRBV7-9; J gene: TRBJ2-5; D gene: -; clone size: -; CDR3 protein: CASSSLEVETQYF; CDR3 DNA: TGTGCCAGCAGCTCATTGGAAGTAGAGACCCAGTACTTC
V gene: TRBV5-4; J gene: TRBJ2-6; D gene: TRBD1; clone size: -; CDR3 protein: CASNQGATGANVLTF; CDR3 DNA: TGTGCCAGCAACCAGGGGGCCACTGGGGCCAACGTCCTGACTTTC
V gene: TRBV9; J gene: TRBJ2-1; D gene: -; clone size: few; CDR3 protein: CASSVDSLNEQFF; CDR3 DNA: TGTGCCAGCAGCGTAGACAGTCTCAATGAGCAGTTCTTC
V gene: TRBV18; J gene: TRBJ1-2; D gene: -; clone size: -; CDR3 protein: CASSPRAGANYGYTF; CDR3 DNA: TGTGCCAGCTCACCCAGGGCAGGGGCCAACTATGGCTACACCTTC
V gene: TRBV6-4; J gene: TRBJ1-6; D gene: -; clone size: -; CDR3 protein: CASSDGGVHNSPLHF; CDR3 DNA: TGTGCCAGCAGTGACGGAGGGGTGCATAATTCACCCCTCCACTTT
V gene: TRBV27; J gene: TRBJ1-4; D gene: -; clone size: -; CDR3 protein: CASSLYTTNEKLFF; CDR3 DNA: TGTGCCAGCAGTCTATATACAACTAATGAAAAACTGTTTTTT
V gene: TRBV5-6; J gene: TRBJ2-3; D gene: -; clone size: many; CDR3 protein: CASSPGGGWNTQYF; CDR3 DNA: TGTGCCAGCAGCCCCGGCGGAGGATGGAATACGCAGTATTTT
V gene: TRBV9; J gene: TRBJ2-2; D gene: -; clone size: few; CDR3 protein: CASSASTGELFF; CDR3 DNA: TGTGCCAGCAGCGCCAGTACCGGGGAGCTGTTTTTT
V gene: TRBV3-1; J gene: TRBJ1-1; D gene: TRBD1; clone size: few; CDR3 protein: CASSPLRGQGNENTEAFF; CDR3 DNA: TGTGCCAGCAGCCCCCTTCGGGGACAGGGGAATGAGAACACTGAAGCTTTCTTT
V gene: TRBV2; J gene: TRBJ1-2; D gene: -; clone size: -; CDR3 protein: CASSEGEGYGYTF; CDR3 DNA: TGTGCCAGCAGTGAGGGGGAGGGCTATGGCTACACCTTC
V gene: TRBV7-9; J gene: TRBJ2-7; D gene: TRBD1; clone size: few; CDR3 protein: CASSKRGQGNNEQYF; CDR3 DNA: TGTGCCAGCAGCAAAAGGGGACAGGGTAATAACGAGCAGTACTTC
V gene: TRBV20-1; J gene: TRBJ2-5; D gene: -; clone size: few; CDR3 protein: CSARQSVRWGGNVFETQYF; CDR3 DNA: TGCAGTGCTAGACAATCGGTTCGTTGGGGCGGGAATGTCTTCGAGACCCAGTACTTC
V gene: TRBV9; J gene: TRBJ1-1; D gene: -; clone size: -; CDR3 protein: CASSAPGTLNTEAFF; CDR3 DNA: TGTGCCAGCAGCGCTCCCGGGACCTTGAACACTGAAGCTTTCTTT
V gene: TRBV29-1; J gene: TRBJ2-1; D gene: TRBD2; clone size: few; CDR3 protein: CSVEVLAGVRGSEQFF; CDR3 DNA: TGCAGCGTTGAAGTCCTAGCGGGAGTCAGGGGGAGTGAGCAGTTCTTC
V gene: TRBV5-4; J gene: TRBJ1-2; D gene: -; clone size: once; CDR3 protein: CASSFNRKLYGYTF; CDR3 DNA: TGTGCCAGCAGCTTTAATAGGAAGCTCTATGGCTACACCTTC
V gene: TRBV7-9; J gene: TRBJ2-4; D gene: TRBD1; clone size: -; CDR3 protein: CASSLEGMSGQGLLPKNIQYF; CDR3 DNA: TGTGCCAGCAGCTTAGAGGGAATGTCGGGACAGGGCCTTCTTCCCAAAAACATTCAGTACTTC
V gene: TRBV6-5; J gene: TRBJ2-1; D gene: -; clone size: few; CDR3 protein: CASSYPGLVAEQFF; CDR3 DNA: TGTGCCAGCAGTTACCCGGGCCTTGTGGCTGAGCAGTTCTTC
V gene: TRBV7-6; J gene: TRBJ2-3; D gene: -; clone size: -; CDR3 protein: CASSLAWSGSTDTQYF; CDR3 DNA: TGTGCCAGCAGCTTAGCATGGAGCGGGAGCACAGATACGCAGTATTTT
V gene: TRBV2; J gene: TRBJ1-1; D gene: -; clone size: few; CDR3 protein: CASSLGTLGTEAFF; CDR3 DNA: TGTGCCAGCAGTCTCGGGACACTGGGGACTGAAGCTTTCTTT
V gene: TRBV6-5; J gene: TRBJ2-6; D gene: TRBD1; clone size: few; CDR3 protein: CASSKQGAPGAGANVLTF; CDR3 DNA: TGTGCCAGCAGTAAGCAGGGGGCGCCGGGGGCTGGGGCCAACGTCCTGACTTTC
V gene: TRBV6-2/TRBV6-3; J gene: TRBJ2-7; D gene: TRBD2; clone size: -; CDR3 protein: CASTFTSGRLYEQYF; CDR3 DNA: TGTGCCAGCACCTTTACCAGCGGGAGACTCTACGAGCAGTACTTC
V gene: TRBV6-2/TRBV6-3; J gene: TRBJ1-1; D gene: -; clone size: few; CDR3 protein: CASSYPGLRQTEAFF; CDR3 DNA: TGTGCCAGCAGTTACCCCGGACTTCGCCAGACTGAAGCTTTCTTT